The 30 T cell receptor beta chains in this list originate from one sample, sequenced in a study of T-cell reconstitution after alpha-beta-depleted transplantation in children (dated by TCRdb to 2016 to 2017). This sample's treatment or condition label indicates: allogeneic hematopoietic cell transplantation with graft depleted of TCRalphabeta T cells and CD19 B cells. Library creation used PCR. The data were produced on an Illumina HiSeq 2500. Molecular barcoding was employed in the preparation of TCR libraries, with unique molecular identifiers being used to normalize TCRbeta repertoire quantification. TCRdb took the public reads, trimmed them with fastp at Q25, ran MiXCR for clone calling and kept in-frame beta chains. CDR3 protein sequences are deduplicated, and each keeps its most common genes and DNA. The sample records approximately 110,000 distinct CDR3 sequences, 23% of which are singletons. About 10% of the sample is in the top ten clones.

Here the sequenced sample was PBMCs, mostly from graft donor cells, taken 180 days after TCRalphabeta/CD19-depleted stem cell transplant. The receptors here all came from a male patient between 2 and 15 years old who had a stem cell transplant for chronic granulomatous disease, so the T cells may come from the graft donor.

This clonotype has a handful of counts. V usage is TRBV7-6 and J usage is TRBJ1-6, with 7 bases that match TRBD1. V lost 5 bases, J lost 5 bases, and 3 bases stayed unmatched. This CDR3 comprises 14 residues. In germline, CDR1 is SGHVS, CDR2 FNYEAQ. The CDR3 DNA reads as TGTGCCAGCAGCGACAGGGCTCATAATTCACCCCTCCACTTT. Translation: CASSDRAHNSPLHF.

The rearrangement joins TRBV12-3 or TRBV12-4 to TRBJ2-7, with 10 bases that match TRBD1. Trimming removed 6 bases from V and 2 bases from J; junction bases left unmatched: 7. The CDR3 sequence is 15 residues long. The CDR3 loop reads CASRAGTGDTYEQYF. The CDR3 DNA is TGTGCCAGCAGGGCCGGGACAGGGGATACCTACGAGCAGTACTTC.

The chain employs TRBV5-6 and TRBJ2-7; 9 bases fit TRBD1. CDR3 length: 15 amino acids. J lost 3 bases, V lost 4 bases, and 8 bases had no gene match. Germline lookup yields CDR1 SGHDT and CDR2 YYEEEE. CDR3 DNA sequence: TGTGCCAGCAGCCTGGACAGGGGTAAATACTACGAGCAGTACTTC. Its protein product is CASSLDRGKYYEQYF.

This clonotype showed up many times. J is TRBJ2-7 and V is TRBV29-1; 10 bases line up with TRBD1. CDR1 and CDR2 from the germline V gene are SQVTM and ANQGSEA. There are 16 residues in the CDR3. Losses at the gene ends were 4 bases for V and 2 bases for J; bases not matched to a gene: 11. CDR3 residues: CSVGGTEDRGTYEQYF. Written as DNA, the CDR3 is TGCAGCGTTGGCGGGACGGAGGACAGGGGGACCTACGAGCAGTACTTC.

This clonotype was seen ten or more times. The chain joins TRBV28 to TRBJ2-7; D possibly corresponds to TRBD1 (5 bases). CDR1 and CDR2 from the germline V gene are MDHEN and SYDVKM. The CDR3 length is 13 residues. Trimming stripped 3 bases from V and 7 bases from J, with 13 bases between. In DNA form, the CDR3 reads TGTGCCAGCAGTTTCGAAACAGGAATGGAGCAGTACTTC. It is translated as CASSFETGMEQYF.

CDR3 DNA sequence: TGCGCCAGCAGCGCGAGAATCAACGAGCAGTACTTC. Its translation is CASSARINEQYF. The chain couples TRBV5-1 to TRBJ2-7; D is undetermined. Trimming cost V 4 bases and J 5 bases, with 10 bases left between them. The CDR3 length is 12 residues. Germline V gene lookup returns CDR1 SGHRS and CDR2 YFSETQ.

In its sample, this clonotype was seen many times. The chain couples TRBV5-5 to TRBJ1-1, with a tentative D call TRBD1 (6 bases). Germline V lookup: CDR1 SGHKS, CDR2 YYEKEE (reference sequence). This CDR3 contains 16 residues. Trimming took off 3 bases at V and 5 bases at J, with 20 bases between the two ends. CDR3 residues: CASSSRVITGSTEAFF. The CDR3 bases are TGTGCCAGCAGCTCGCGCGTTATAACAGGGTCGACTGAAGCTTTCTTT.

The V gene is TRBV28, the J gene TRBJ2-4; no clear D gene. Trimming removed 2 bases at V and 1 base at J, with 0 bases between. Germline values: CDR1 MDHEN, CDR2 SYDVKM. The CDR3 extends over 12 amino acids. DNA for the CDR3: TGTGCCAGCAGTTTAGCCAAAAACATTCAGTACTTC. Protein product: CASSLAKNIQYF.

At least ten counts were recorded for this clonotype. CDR3 in amino acids: CASSPGPSYGYTF. The CDR3 region has the DNA TGTGCCAGCAGCCCCGGACCGAGCTATGGCTACACCTTC. V gene TRBV7-8 combines with J gene TRBJ1-2, with D uncertain. Germline V gives CDR1 SGHVS, CDR2 FQNEAQ. V was clipped by 5 bases and J by 4 bases, with 11 bases between them. The CDR3 extends over 13 amino acids. The full variable domain, with the rest looked up from reference TRBV7-8 and TRBJ1-2, is GAGVSQSPRYKVAKRGQDVALRCDPISGHVSLFWYQQALGQGPEFLTYFQNEAQLDKSGLPSDRFFAERPEGSVSTLKIQRTQQEDSAVYLCASSPGPSYGYTFGSGTRLTVV.

The genes are TRBV5-5 and TRBJ2-5; D not resolved. The ends were cut back, 0 bases at V and 4 bases at J, with 10 bases in the middle. This CDR3 contains 14 residues. Germline CDR1 and CDR2: SGHKS and YYEKEE (reference sequence). CDR3 coding DNA: TGTGCCAGCAGCTTGGAGATCTTACGAGAGACCCAGTACTTC. It specifies CASSLEILRETQYF.

The rearrangement links TRBV9 to TRBJ2-7; D remains ambiguous. From germline, CDR1 is SGDLS and CDR2 YYNGEE. V lost 4 bases, J lost 5 bases, and 22 bases lay in between. This CDR3 comprises 16 residues. CDR3 sequence (DNA): TGTGCCAGCAGCCTGACCCCCACGGTCCAAGGAGACGAGCAGTACTTC. Translated, it gives CASSLTPTVQGDEQYF. Supplemented by reference TRBV9 and TRBJ2-7, the full variable domain reads DSGVTQTPKHLITATGQRVTLRCSPRSGDLSVYWYQQSLDQGLQFLIQYYNGEERAKGNILERFSAQQFPDLHSELNLSSLELGDSALYFCASSLTPTVQGDEQYFGPGTRLTVT.

The chain combines TRBV7-8 with TRBJ1-1; D possibly corresponds to TRBD1 (5 bases). The CDR3 is 15 residues long. Germline V gene lookup returns CDR1 SGHVS and CDR2 FQNEAQ. With 3 bases removed from V and 7 bases from J, the gap between germline ends came to 18 bases. The CDR3 here is CASSLTEGGGDEAFF. CDR3 sequence (DNA): TGTGCCAGCAGCTTGACAGAGGGTGGGGGAGATGAAGCTTTCTTT.

The chain employs TRBV6-2 or TRBV6-3 and TRBJ2-5; 8 positions match TRBD1. J gave up 4 bases and V 10 bases, and 2 bases lay outside the gene matches. The V gene's germline CDR1 is MNHEY and CDR2 SVGEGT. The length of the CDR3 is 11 residues. This CDR3 reads CANGQGETQYF. DNA for the CDR3: TGTGCCAACGGACAGGGAGAGACCCAGTACTTC.

This clonotype was counted many times. The rearrangement joins TRBV5-1 to TRBJ1-1, with a tentative D call TRBD1 (6 bases). Per germline, CDR1 SGHRS and CDR2 YFSETQ. This CDR3 has 16 residues. The ends were cut back, 0 bases at V and 0 bases at J, with 12 bases in the middle. CDR3 in amino acids: CASSLDPGAMNTEAFF. DNA of the CDR3: TGCGCCAGCAGCTTGGATCCGGGGGCAATGAACACTGAAGCTTTCTTT.

This clonotype occurred many times. The chain employs TRBV29-1 and TRBJ2-2; 7 nucleotides agree with TRBD2. Looked up from germline, CDR1 is SQVTM and CDR2 is ANQGSEA. The J segment lost 6 bases and the V segment lost 3 bases, leaving 4 bases of the junction unmatched. This CDR3 spans 13 amino acids. CDR3: CSVEVAGPGELFF. The CDR3 nucleotides are TGCAGCGTTGAGGTAGCGGGCCCCGGGGAGCTGTTTTTT.

This chain links TRBV20-1 with TRBJ2-1; no firm D call. The CDR3 extends over 12 amino acids. CDR1 DFQATT and CDR2 SNEGSKA come from the germline V gene (reference sequence). The ends were cut back, 3 bases at V and 8 bases at J, with 11 bases in the middle. CDR3 sequence reads: CSASPFSDEQFF. CDR3 DNA: TGCAGTGCTAGCCCCTTTTCGGATGAGCAGTTCTTC.

This clonotype was recorded many times. CDR3 residues: CASSPPGTKTDTQYF. CDR3 in DNA: TGTGCCAGCAGTCCACCCGGGACTAAAACAGATACGCAGTATTTT. V is TRBV28 and J is TRBJ2-3; 7 bases match TRBD2. The V and J ends lost 5 bases and 3 bases, in that order; junction bases with no gene match: 8. Germline CDR1 and CDR2: MDHEN and SYDVKM. The CDR3 covers 15 residues.

The genes are TRBV4-2 and TRBJ2-2, with TRBD1 matching over 8 bases. The CDR3 totals 14 residues. Unmatched junction bases numbered 8, after V lost 8 bases and J lost 6 bases. The germline gives CDR1 LGHNA, CDR2 YNFKEQ. The CDR3 bases are TGTGCCAGCGGCCCCGGACAGGGCCCCGGGGAGCTGTTTTTT. This translates into CASGPGQGPGELFF.

The rearrangement links TRBV12-3 or TRBV12-4 to TRBJ2-1; D unclear. This CDR3 contains 13 residues. Deletions cut 6 bases from V and 9 bases from J, with 15 bases between. CDR3 nucleotide sequence: TGTGCCAGCAGCCACGACCGGGCCTTTGAGCAGTTCTTC. It codes for CASSHDRAFEQFF.

This clonotype showed up just a few times. The V gene is TRBV20-1, the J gene TRBJ2-2; D possibly corresponds to TRBD1 (5 bases). This CDR3 has 13 amino acids. Between the trimmed V and J ends, which lost 3 bases and 4 bases, there was a span of 9 bases. CDR1 is DFQATT, CDR2 SNEGSKA, per germline (reference sequence). CDR3 loop: CSASKQVTGELFF. In DNA form, the CDR3 reads TGCAGTGCTAGCAAACAGGTCACCGGGGAGCTGTTTTTT.

This clonotype has a handful of counts. The chain uses TRBV5-1 and TRBJ1-6; no definite D call. Germline V lookup: CDR1 SGHRS, CDR2 YFSETQ. Trimming removed 1 base from V and 4 bases from J, with 12 bases in between. This CDR3 contains 16 residues. CDR3 residues: CASSLWTPDYNSPLHF. The CDR3 coding sequence is TGCGCCAGCAGCTTGTGGACCCCCGATTATAATTCACCCCTCCACTTT.

The V and J genes are TRBV20-1 and TRBJ1-5; TRBD1 might be the D (5 bases). V dropped 4 bases and J dropped 6 bases, with 19 bases sitting between them. Germline CDR1 DFQATT, CDR2 SNEGSKA (reference sequence). CDR3 size: 15 residues. CDR3 in amino acids: CSAIPMGDFSQPQHF. CDR3 bases: TGCAGTGCTATCCCTATGGGGGATTTTAGTCAGCCCCAGCATTTT.

A remark on this clonotype: A read error may be the cause here, since a much bigger clone is one base away. No conserved phenylalanine or tryptophan ends this CDR3, so it is likely a read error. The chain is built from TRBV20-1 and TRBJ2-1; D assignment may be TRBD1 or TRBD2 (5 bases each). This CDR3 is 14 amino acids long. The V gene's germline CDR1 is DFQATT and CDR2 SNEGSKA (reference sequence). Trimming pared 8 bases from V and 0 bases from J, leaving 14 bases between. CDR3 DNA sequence: TGCAGTCCTCGGGACGCGAGCTCCTACAATGAGCAGTTCCTC. This sequence encodes CSPRDASSYNEQFL.

This clonotype was detected a few times. This chain joins TRBV2 and TRBJ2-7; 9 bases are a match to TRBD2. Germline V lookup: CDR1 SNHLY, CDR2 FYNNEI. Unmatched junction bases numbered 8, after V lost 8 bases and J lost 3 bases. The CDR3 consists of 14 residues. CDR3 amino acids: CASRFSGSYYEQYF. The CDR3, as DNA: TGTGCCAGCCGTTTTAGCGGGAGCTACTACGAGCAGTACTTC.

This clonotype was found many times. This rearrangement joins TRBV5-1 to TRBJ2-3; possibly TRBD1 or TRBD2 for D (6 bases each). Germline V gene lookup returns CDR1 SGHRS and CDR2 YFSETQ. The CDR3 totals 14 residues. V gave up 0 bases and J gave up 5 bases, with 10 bases separating them. In DNA, the CDR3 is TGCGCCAGCAGCTTGGACGGGGGCGTAGATACGCAGTATTTT. It yields the protein CASSLDGGVDTQYF.

This clonotype occurred a few times. This chain connects TRBV7-2 to TRBJ2-5; TRBD2 matches 7 bases. Trimming removed 1 base from V and 4 bases from J; junction bases left unmatched: 3. CDR3 length: 14 residues. Per the germline V gene, CDR1 is SGHTA and CDR2 is FQGNSA. As DNA, the CDR3 is TGTGCCAGCAGCTTAGAAGCGGGGTTAGAGACCCAGTACTTC. As protein: CASSLEAGLETQYF.

The J gene is TRBJ2-1, the V gene TRBV29-1; D unresolved. V lost 7 bases and J 7 bases, leaving 11 bases between the germline ends. Germline assignment: CDR1 SQVTM and CDR2 ANQGSEA. CDR3 length: 11 residues. CDR3 in DNA: TGCAGCGGGGTGGTGGTTAATGAGCAGTTCTTC. It encodes CSGVVVNEQFF.

This clonotype was counted many times. The chain employs TRBV5-6 and TRBJ2-7; 8 bases line up with TRBD1. With V trimmed by 0 bases and J by 5 bases, 7 bases remained unmatched. Germline CDR1 is SGHDT and CDR2 is YYEEEE. CDR3 size: 15 residues. The CDR3 is CASSLAWTGSDEQYF. The CDR3 DNA reads TGTGCCAGCAGCTTGGCGTGGACAGGGAGCGACGAGCAGTACTTC.

The chain is built from TRBV5-5 and TRBJ1-6; the match to TRBD1 covers 9 bases. Germline-derived CDR1 and CDR2 are SGHKS and YYEKEE (reference sequence). This CDR3 has 16 residues. V trimming: 1 base; J trimming: 3 bases; junction bases outside the gene matches: 2. Here the CDR3 DNA reads TGTGCCAGCAGCTTGAGGGACAGGGTCTATAATTCACCCCTCCACTTT. Protein product: CASSLRDRVYNSPLHF.

This clonotype has more than one count but fewer than ten. V is TRBV20-1 and J is TRBJ2-1; TRBD2 agrees at 9 bases. The ends lost 3 bases at V and 7 bases at J; junction bases unmatched: 7. This CDR3 is 14 amino acids long. Germline CDR1 and CDR2: DFQATT and SNEGSKA (reference sequence). This CDR3 reads CSASSAGGLNEQFF. Here the CDR3 DNA reads TGCAGTGCTAGTTCAGCGGGGGGATTAAATGAGCAGTTCTTC.